The 25 T cell receptor beta chains below come from one sample, sequenced in a study of blood T cell repertoires in COVID-19. Profiling relied on immunoSEQ multiplex PCR, and the TCRdb table lists in-frame clones only, not all of them. Here the sample spans about 140,000 clones, around nine tenths being singletons. Sequences were obtained from peripheral blood. Receptor source: a woman aged 40 to 49 with acute or convalescent COVID-19.

The chain combines TRBV4-3 with TRBJ2-3; D not resolved. This CDR3 is built from 14 residues. V lost 0 bases to trimming and J lost 0 bases, with 4 bases between them. Germline CDR1 and CDR2: LGHNA and YSLEER. CDR3 sequence reads: CASSQDSSTDTQYF. In nucleotides, the CDR3 is TGCGCCAGCAGCCAAGACTCTAGCACAGATACGCAGTATTTT.

This clone showed up just a few times. CDR3 loop: CASAIGDTGELFF. CDR3 coding DNA: TGCGCCAGCGCCATAGGGGACACCGGGGAGCTGTTTTTT. The rearrangement links TRBV5-1 to TRBJ2-2, with D possibly matching TRBD1 (5 bases). Germline V gene lookup returns CDR1 SGHRS and CDR2 YFSETQ. This CDR3 region has 13 residues. The V end was cut by 7 bases, the J end by 3 bases, with 10 bases between.

The rearrangement links TRBV9 to TRBJ1-1; unclear D gene. Germline CDR1 SGDLS, CDR2 YYNGEE. V was cut by 1 base and J by 0 bases, with 7 bases left in between. This CDR3 spans 14 amino acids. In nucleotides, the CDR3 is TGTGCCAGCAGCGTATCAACGGTGAACACTGAAGCTTTCTTT. It is translated as CASSVSTVNTEAFF.

This CDR3 reads CASSAMPGLAGGDNTGELFF. The CDR3 coding sequence is TGCGCCAGCAGCGCCATGCCCGGACTAGCGGGGGGAGACAACACCGGGGAGCTGTTTTTT. The chain combines TRBV5-1 with TRBJ2-2; TRBD2 matches 14 bases. J was trimmed by 2 bases and V by 4 bases; bases with no gene match: 13. Germline V lookup: CDR1 SGHRS, CDR2 YFSETQ. The CDR3 loop spans 20 amino acids.

CDR3 sequence: CASSLAGQGMTEAFF. The CDR3 nucleotides are TGTGCCAGCAGCTTAGCGGGACAGGGAATGACTGAAGCTTTCTTT. This sequence joins TRBV7-2 and TRBJ1-1; 9 positions match TRBD1. The CDR3 sequence is 15 residues long. Germline-derived CDR1 and CDR2 are SGHTA and FQGNSA. The V segment lost 0 bases and the J segment 5 bases; nucleotides outside the gene matches: 4.

The chain is built from TRBV7-9 and TRBJ1-1, with no clear D. The germline V gene has CDR1 SEHNR and CDR2 FQNEAQ (reference sequence). V lost 1 base to trimming and J lost 0 bases, with 6 bases between them. The CDR3 is made up of 14 amino acids. In nucleotides, the CDR3 is TGTGCCAGCAGCTTAGAGCCCCTGAACACTGAAGCTTTCTTT. Its protein product is CASSLEPLNTEAFF.

The genes are TRBV6-5 and TRBJ1-1, with no clear D. Germline V gene sequence: CDR1 MNHEY, CDR2 SVGAGI. V was shortened by 5 bases and J by 0 bases, with 13 bases between the two germline ends. This CDR3 spans 15 amino acids. CDR3 amino acids: CASSPPRGMNTEAFF. CDR3 nucleotide sequence: TGTGCCAGCAGTCCCCCAAGAGGCATGAACACTGAAGCTTTCTTT.

This sequence joins TRBV21-1 and TRBJ1-5. TRBV21-1 is described as a pseudogene. The CDR3 runs to 16 residues. The CDR3 reads CASSKECAVSNQPQHF. The DNA for the CDR3 is TGTGCCAGCAGCAAAGAATGCGCGGTTAGCAATCAGCCCCAGCATTTT.

This sequence joins TRBV20-1 and TRBJ2-5; the match to TRBD2 covers 12 bases. CDR3 length: 14 residues. V was pared by 3 bases and J by 5 bases, with 4 bases of the junction left unmatched. The germline CDR1 and CDR2 sequences are DFQATT and SNEGSKA (reference sequence). The CDR3: CSASPGTSGETQYF. The DNA of the CDR3 is TGCAGTGCTAGTCCTGGGACTAGCGGGGAGACCCAGTACTTC.

The chain employs TRBV30 and TRBJ1-3; no definite D call. V was clipped by 0 bases and J by 0 bases, with 9 bases between them. Per the germline V gene, CDR1 is GTSNPN and CDR2 is SVGIG (reference sequence). The CDR3 has 15 amino acids. The CDR3 DNA reads as TGTGCCTGGAGTGTAGGAGTTATCTCTGGAAACACCATATATTTT. Translating it yields CAWSVGVISGNTIYF.

The J gene is TRBJ2-3, the V gene TRBV19; D is possibly TRBD2 (6 bases). The germline CDR1 and CDR2 sequences are LNHDA and SQIVND (reference sequence). This CDR3 is built from 12 residues. The CDR3 sequence: CASRDRTDTQYF. The CDR3 region has the DNA TGTGCGTCGCGGGACCGCACAGATACGCAGTATTTT. Based on the CDR3 plus reference TRBV19 and TRBJ2-3, the full variable domain is DGGITQSPKYLFRKEGQNVTLSCEQNLNHDAMYWYRQDPGQGLRLIYYSQIVNDFQKGDIAEGYSVSREKKESFPLTVTSAQKNPTAFYLCASRDRTDTQYFGPGTRLTVL.

Written as DNA, the CDR3 is TGTGCCAGCAGCCACGGGACAGGGGGCCCCTACGAGCAGTACTTC. Its protein is CASSHGTGGPYEQYF. The V call is TRBV6-6, the J call TRBJ2-7; 12 bases are shared with TRBD1. The length of the CDR3 is 15 residues. Germline V gene sequence: CDR1 MNHNY, CDR2 SVGAGI (reference sequence). Germline trimming cut 6 bases from V and 2 bases from J; bases unmatched to any gene: 5.

The rearrangement uses TRBV4-3 and TRBJ2-6; TRBD2 is a possible D gene (6 bases). Germline-derived CDR1 and CDR2 are LGHNA and YSLEER. The CDR3 has 16 amino acids. Trimming shortened V by 6 bases and J by 1 base, and 13 bases separated the two germline ends. The CDR3, as DNA: TGCGCCAGCAGTCCTATGGGGGGTTCTGGGGCCAACGTCCTGACTTTC. Its protein product is CASSPMGGSGANVLTF.

The V gene is TRBV30, the J gene TRBJ2-1; possible D gene TRBD2, 5 bases. CDR3 length: 15 residues. V lost 7 bases and J 6 bases, leaving 22 bases between the germline ends. The germline V gene encodes CDR1 GTSNPN and CDR2 SVGIG (reference sequence). This chain's CDR3 is CASVTNGESGNEQFF. The CDR3 DNA reads as TGTGCCTCAGTGACTAACGGGGAGTCGGGCAATGAGCAGTTCTTC.

This sequence joins TRBV6-2 or TRBV6-3 and TRBJ1-1; tentatively, D is TRBD1 (6 bases). From germline, CDR1 is MNHEY and CDR2 SVGEGT. V was trimmed by 4 bases and J by 1 base, leaving 13 bases between them. The CDR3 has 15 amino acids. This chain's CDR3 is CASSSRTATNTEAFF. The DNA for the CDR3 is TGTGCCAGCAGTTCACGGACAGCGACGAACACTGAAGCTTTCTTT.

CDR3 nucleotide sequence: TGTGCCAGCAGTGGTGAGGCGGGACTTAATCAGCCCCAGCATTTT. Amino acid sequence: CASSGEAGLNQPQHF. This sequence joins TRBV2 and TRBJ1-5; D perhaps matches TRBD1 (5 bases). Trimming shortened V by 4 bases and J by 4 bases, and 14 bases separated the two germline ends. In germline, CDR1 is SNHLY, CDR2 FYNNEI. The CDR3 covers 15 residues.

This chain uses TRBV28 with TRBJ1-1, with D perhaps TRBD1 (5 bases). The CDR3 has 12 residues. With 3 bases removed from V and 10 bases from J, the gap between germline ends came to 12 bases. Germline values: CDR1 MDHEN, CDR2 SYDVKM. CDR3 residues: CASSFTTARAFF. The CDR3 DNA follows: TGTGCCAGCAGTTTTACGACAGCCAGAGCTTTCTTT.

In this sample, this clone turned up a few times. The rearrangement joins TRBV18 to TRBJ2-1; 7 nucleotides agree with TRBD1. Looked up from germline, CDR1 is KGHSH and CDR2 is LQKENI. This CDR3 has 14 amino acids. The V segment lost 1 base and the J segment 9 bases; nucleotides outside the gene matches: 6. The CDR3 sequence is CASSPLQRGPEQFF. The CDR3 DNA is TGTGCCAGCTCACCACTTCAGAGGGGGCCTGAGCAGTTCTTC.

The genes are TRBV7-8 and TRBJ1-2, with 8 bases that match TRBD1. Trimming removed 5 bases from V and 1 base from J; junction bases left unmatched: 9. This CDR3 contains 16 residues. Germline V gene lookup returns CDR1 SGHVS and CDR2 FQNEAQ. CDR3 in DNA: TGTGCCAGCAGCCCGGCCCAGGGGGCGTTTAACTATGGCTACACCTTC. It codes for CASSPAQGAFNYGYTF. The full variable domain, its missing parts supplied by reference TRBV7-8 and TRBJ1-2, is GAGVSQSPRYKVAKRGQDVALRCDPISGHVSLFWYQQALGQGPEFLTYFQNEAQLDKSGLPSDRFFAERPEGSVSTLKIQRTQQEDSAVYLCASSPAQGAFNYGYTFGSGTRLTVV.

The chain has TRBV7-2 and TRBJ1-6; D unresolved. Germline V lookup: CDR1 SGHTA, CDR2 FQGNSA. The V end was cut by 1 base, the J end by 7 bases, with 11 bases between. The CDR3 is 15 amino acids. CDR3 DNA: TGTGCCAGCAGCTTAGATACAGCCCTAAATTCACCCCTCCACTTT. Residues: CASSLDTALNSPLHF.

The chain employs TRBV19 and TRBJ2-7; D is uncertain. Germline V gene data show CDR1 as LNHDA and CDR2 as SQIVND (reference sequence). CDR3 size: 14 residues. V gave up 7 bases and J gave up 5 bases, with 18 bases separating them. DNA for the CDR3: TGTGCCAGTAATCGAGGAATAGTCGATGACGAGCAGTACTTC. This codes for CASNRGIVDDEQYF.

The chain has TRBV18 and TRBJ2-1; TRBD1 is a possible D gene (6 bases). Looked up from germline, CDR1 is KGHSH and CDR2 is LQKENI. The CDR3 contains 15 residues. V lost 0 bases to trimming and J lost 7 bases, with 13 bases between them. CDR3 DNA sequence: TGTGCCAGCTCACCACCGAACAGGGTTTGGAATGAGCAGTTCTTC. This gives the protein CASSPPNRVWNEQFF.

This clone was picked up a small number of times. This chain connects TRBV4-1 to TRBJ2-1; 7 bases are shared with TRBD1. The CDR3 loop spans 13 amino acids. The germline CDR1 and CDR2 sequences are MGHRA and YSYEKL. The V and J ends lost 4 bases and 6 bases, in that order; junction bases with no gene match: 3. CDR3: CASSPGTVNEQFF. CDR3 DNA sequence: TGCGCCAGCAGCCCCGGGACAGTCAATGAGCAGTTCTTC.

This chain uses TRBV5-1 with TRBJ1-3, with 7 bases that match TRBD1. The germline V gene has CDR1 SGHRS and CDR2 YFSETQ. This CDR3 comprises 16 residues. The V segment lost 1 base and the J segment 1 base; nucleotides outside the gene matches: 5. CDR3 region: CASSLRGQVSGNTIYF. For the CDR3, the DNA is TGCGCCAGCAGCTTGAGGGGGCAGGTTTCTGGAAACACCATATATTTT.

The chain joins TRBV4-3 to TRBJ1-1; TRBD1 might be the D (5 bases). The CDR3 sequence is 15 residues long. Trimming removed 4 bases at V and 0 bases at J, with 12 bases between. Looked up from germline, CDR1 is LGHNA and CDR2 is YSLEER. The CDR3 DNA reads as TGCGCCAGCAGCCGCGACAGCTGGATGAACACTGAAGCTTTCTTT. As protein: CASSRDSWMNTEAFF.